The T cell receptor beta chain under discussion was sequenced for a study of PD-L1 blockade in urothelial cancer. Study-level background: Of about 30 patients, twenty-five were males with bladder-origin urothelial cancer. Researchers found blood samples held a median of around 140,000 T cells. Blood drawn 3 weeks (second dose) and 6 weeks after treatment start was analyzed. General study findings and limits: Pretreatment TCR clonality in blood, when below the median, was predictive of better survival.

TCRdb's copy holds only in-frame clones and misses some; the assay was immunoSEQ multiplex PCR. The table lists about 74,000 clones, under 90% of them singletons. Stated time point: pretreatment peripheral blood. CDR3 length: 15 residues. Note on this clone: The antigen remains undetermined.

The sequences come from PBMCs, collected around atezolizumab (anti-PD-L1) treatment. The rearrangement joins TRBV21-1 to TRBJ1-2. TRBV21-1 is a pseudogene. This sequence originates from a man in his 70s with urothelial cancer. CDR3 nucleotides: TGTGCCAGCAGCCGGGGGCGGGACCGGGAGGAGGGCTACACCTTC. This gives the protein CASSRGRDREEGYTF.